Presented here are 8 T cell receptor beta chains from one specimen sequenced in a study of response to subunit inactivated influenza vaccine. TCRdb redid the calling of the RT-PCR reads with MiXCR, one entry per CDR3 protein. The profile shows 500,000 to 550,000 distinct CDR3 sequences, approximately 7.8% of them singletons. Specimen: PBMCs from blood, collected roughly 24 months after vaccination. The receptors here all came from a man aged 50 to 69 who received an inactivated influenza vaccine.

This clonotype was seen repeatedly, ten times or more. The chain uses TRBV7-7 and TRBJ2-1; TRBD2 matches 7 bases. Trimming removed 2 bases from V and 5 bases from J; junction bases left unmatched: 12. CDR3 length equals 17 residues. Germline V gives CDR1 SSHAT, CDR2 FNYEAQ (reference sequence). CDR3 bases: TGTGCCAGCAGCTTAAGTCTAGGACTAGGTCACAACAATGAGCAGTTCTTC. Its protein product is CASSLSLGLGHNNEQFF.

The chain is built from TRBV14 and TRBJ2-1; D remains ambiguous. Trimming removed 0 bases from V and 10 bases from J, with 10 bases in between. There are 13 residues in the CDR3. The V gene's germline CDR1 is SGHDN and CDR2 FVKESK. For the CDR3, the DNA is TGTGCCAGCAGCCAAGATCAGTTAAGCGAGCAGTTCTTC. It is translated as CASSQDQLSEQFF.

This clonotype was picked up many times. The gene calls are TRBV12-3 or TRBV12-4 and TRBJ1-1, with D hard to call. The CDR3 is made up of 12 amino acids. The V end lost 3 bases, the J end lost 7 bases, and 9 bases lay between the germline ends. CDR3 loop: CASSFSMFEAFF. Written as DNA, the CDR3 is TGTGCCAGCAGTTTTAGTATGTTTGAAGCTTTCTTT.

Many counts were recorded for this clonotype. The J gene is TRBJ2-1, the V gene TRBV24-1; maybe TRBD1 (6 bases). This CDR3 region has 16 residues. Germline values: CDR1 KGHDR, CDR2 SFDVKD. V was pared by 5 bases and J by 7 bases, with 20 bases between. Here the CDR3 reads CATSGTGQKLGNEQFF. The CDR3, as DNA: TGTGCCACCAGTGGAACGGGACAAAAACTCGGGAATGAGCAGTTCTTC.

This clonotype was counted ten times or more. The chain links TRBV18 to TRBJ2-5; D tentatively fits TRBD1 or TRBD2 (6 bases each). This CDR3 contains 13 residues. The V end lost 3 bases, the J end lost 3 bases, and 8 bases lay between the germline ends. From germline, CDR1 is KGHSH and CDR2 LQKENI. Here the CDR3 reads CASSPRGEETQYF. The DNA for the CDR3 is TGTGCCAGCTCACCGAGGGGGGAAGAGACCCAGTACTTC.

Ten or more counts support this clonotype. The rearrangement joins TRBV24-1 to TRBJ2-3; D remains unclear. The germline V gene encodes CDR1 KGHDR and CDR2 SFDVKD. The CDR3 has 13 amino acids. Deletions cut 7 bases from V and 6 bases from J, with 13 bases between. The CDR3 spells CATSPAFVDTQYF. CDR3 in DNA: TGTGCCACCAGCCCGGCATTTGTTGATACGCAGTATTTT.

The gene calls are TRBV6-5 and TRBJ1-4; D possibly corresponds to TRBD1 (6 bases). Per the germline V gene, CDR1 is MNHEY and CDR2 is SVGAGI. Trimming stripped 4 bases from V and 3 bases from J, with 12 bases between. The CDR3 extends over 15 amino acids. DNA of the CDR3: TGTGCCAGCAGTTCGACAGGATATGCTAATGAAAAACTGTTTTTT. This codes for CASSSTGYANEKLFF.

The chain links TRBV6-1 to TRBJ2-1; 13 nucleotides agree with TRBD2. The CDR3 has 16 residues. CDR1 is MNHNS, CDR2 SASEGT, per germline. V shed 5 bases and J 9 bases; nucleotides not matched to a gene: 10. The DNA for the CDR3 is TGTGCCAGCAGTCTTACCACTAGCGGGAGGGCCGCTGAGCAGTTCTTC. This encodes CASSLTTSGRAAEQFF.